This T cell receptor beta chain was sequenced during a study of blood T cell repertoires in COVID-19. Overall study: In each case, the material was cDNA or gDNA derived from T cells, B-cell-depleted T cells, or PBMCs.

Patients of the Seattle cohort, enrolled during active infection, were followed longitudinally. TCRdb keeps only in-frame clones here, not all; method: immunoSEQ multiplex PCR. This sample yields 120,000 or so clones, of which about four fifths are seen a single time; about 15% belongs to the top ten. Germline lookup yields CDR1 KGHDR and CDR2 SFDVKD. The CDR3 is 15 residues long. Concerning this clone itself: At one end, the junction sequence differs from germline, possibly due to a read error.

The chain combines TRBV24-1 with TRBJ1-1; 9 bases agree with TRBD1. This clonotype originated in a man aged 25-45 years with COVID-19, enrolled during active disease. What was sequenced was peripheral blood. The CDR3: CVTSTGGGGDTEAFF. CDR3 sequence (DNA): TGTGTCACCAGTACAGGGGGCGGAGGGGACACTGAAGCTTTCTTT.